Listed here is a single T cell receptor beta chain. Its target is not known. This record comes from a study of cytomegalovirus exposure and HLA in healthy donors. Overall study: Out of about 190 million T cells, an earlier analysis found roughly 110 million unique TCR beta sequences in total. Study-wide results and limits: It was reported in a later analysis that an Asian-associated ancestry cluster showed fewer N-insertions than the roughly 670-donor mean. Usually a TCR sequence was rare, but some public TCRs were found in many donors. Several of the most significant clusters appeared linked to common viral pathogens, based on a later analysis.

60 Vbeta and 13 Jbeta primers were used in PCR. Here immunoSEQ multiplex PCR was the method, and the copy in TCRdb shows in-frame clones only, minus some. The table has around 170,000 clones, roughly 82% seen once; the top ten hold over 2.5%. Germline V gene lookup returns CDR1 SQVTM and CDR2 ANQGSEA. This CDR3 is 13 amino acids long. Deletions cut 8 bases from V and 0 bases from J, with 12 bases between. V gene TRBV29-1 combines with J gene TRBJ2-3; tentative D call: TRBD1 (6 bases). The sequenced material came from PBMCs. The receptor was isolated from a woman aged 45 to 65 in good health and CMV-seropositive. The CDR3 DNA reads as TGCAGCATAACAGGGCAGAGCACAGATACGCAGTATTTT. This gives the protein CSITGQSTDTQYF.